The 2 T cell receptor beta chains in this list originate from one sample, sequenced in a study of immune characteristics of hereditary and idiopathic chronic pancreatitis. Chronic pancreatitis tissue was collected during total pancreatectomy with islet autotransplantation. Profiled with immunoSEQ multiplex PCR; TCRdb holds only in-frame clones, not every one. The sample includes some 15,000 clones, around 67% of them seen just once. Sequenced input: pancreas tissue with hereditary chronic pancreatitis. The origin of the receptors is a human donor with chronic pancreatitis.

The CDR3 here is CASSGTGDPPLHF. The CDR3 DNA reads TGTGCCAGCAGCGGGACAGGGGACCCACCCCTCCACTTT. The V and J genes are TRBV5-5 and TRBJ1-6; 10 positions match TRBD1. CDR3 length: 13 residues. Per the germline V gene, CDR1 is SGHKS and CDR2 is YYEKEE (reference sequence). V lost 4 bases, J lost 11 bases, and 3 bases stayed unmatched.

The V call is TRBV11-1, the J call TRBJ2-7; D unclear. This CDR3 has 11 amino acids. V dropped 1 base and J dropped 5 bases, with 3 bases sitting between them. In germline, CDR1 is SGHAT, CDR2 FQDESV (reference sequence). CDR3 DNA sequence: TGTGCCAGCAGCTTAGTTCACGAGCAGTACTTC. This codes for CASSLVHEQYF.